A single sample gave rise to the 18 T cell receptor beta chains below, sequenced in a study of cytotoxic CD8 clonotypes in ibrutinib-treated CLL. Generated by immunoSEQ multiplex PCR, the TCRdb table keeps only in-frame clones and is missing some. The sample has a few hundred thousand clones, approximately 80% seen once. Sequencing was performed on PBMCs, taken before ibrutinib treatment. These receptors were obtained from a human donor with chronic lymphocytic leukemia.

The J gene is TRBJ2-2, the V gene TRBV6-4; TRBD1 matches at 7 bases. This CDR3 is built from 15 residues. Germline trimming cut 5 bases from V and 4 bases from J; bases unmatched to any gene: 7. Germline V lookup: CDR1 MRHNA, CDR2 SNTAGT. The CDR3 region is CASSSDRAGTGELFF. In DNA, the CDR3 is TGTGCCAGCAGTTCTGACAGGGCCGGCACCGGGGAGCTGTTTTTT.

The V and J genes are TRBV7-9 and TRBJ2-3; D is uncertain. The CDR3 runs 15 residues. V was pared by 7 bases and J by 2 bases, with 16 bases between. The germline V gene has CDR1 SEHNR and CDR2 FQNEAQ (reference sequence). This CDR3 is CASTPFYLDTDTQYF. The CDR3, as DNA: TGTGCCAGCACCCCTTTTTACTTAGACACAGATACGCAGTATTTT.

J is TRBJ1-5 and V is TRBV4-1; D is unresolved. This CDR3 spans 13 amino acids. With 2 bases removed from V and 7 bases from J, the gap between germline ends came to 9 bases. Per germline, CDR1 MGHRA and CDR2 YSYEKL. The CDR3 nucleotides read TGCGCCAGCAGCCAATCGGGATCCCAGCCCCAGCATTTT. Its protein is CASSQSGSQPQHF.

In this sample, this clone turned up a few times. The genes are TRBV9 and TRBJ2-1, with 13 bases fitting TRBD2. Germline-derived CDR1 and CDR2 are SGDLS and YYNGEE. Unmatched junction bases numbered 5, after V lost 2 bases and J lost 6 bases. The CDR3 covers 16 residues. CDR3 nucleotide sequence: TGTGCCAGCAGCGTCTCGGGACTAGCGGGATCCAATGAGCAGTTCTTC. Translation: CASSVSGLAGSNEQFF.

The genes are TRBV6-5 and TRBJ2-5; TRBD1 matches at 12 bases. The CDR3 contains 15 residues. The germline V gene has CDR1 MNHEY and CDR2 SVGAGI. With 6 bases clipped from V and 4 bases from J, the junction kept 6 bases outside the gene matches. The CDR3 region is CASSPRDRGRETQYF. CDR3 coding DNA: TGTGCCAGCAGCCCGCGGGACAGGGGGCGAGAGACCCAGTACTTC.

The chain recombines TRBV4-3 with TRBJ1-4, with 9 nucleotides matching TRBD1. The CDR3 length is 16 residues. The junction had 6 bases not matched to a gene; V was cut back by 0 bases and J by 7 bases. Germline V gene data show CDR1 as LGHNA and CDR2 as YSLEER. CDR3: CASSQEYRGRSEKLFF. CDR3 nucleotide sequence: TGCGCCAGCAGCCAAGAGTACAGGGGGCGAAGTGAAAAACTGTTTTTT.

The CDR3 DNA follows: TGTGCCAGCAGTTTCCCCCGGGACTCCTACAATGAGCAGTTCTTC. This translates into CASSFPRDSYNEQFF. The rearrangement joins TRBV7-8 to TRBJ2-1; D is possibly TRBD2 (5 bases). The V gene lost 6 bases and the J gene lost 0 bases, with 12 bases spanning the gap. CDR3 length: 15 amino acids. Germline V CDR1 and CDR2: SGHVS, FQNEAQ. Full variable domain (rest looked up from reference TRBV7-8 and TRBJ2-1): GAGVSQSPRYKVAKRGQDVALRCDPISGHVSLFWYQQALGQGPEFLTYFQNEAQLDKSGLPSDRFFAERPEGSVSTLKIQRTQQEDSAVYLCASSFPRDSYNEQFFGPGTRLTVL.

This chain links TRBV6-5 with TRBJ2-3; D is undetermined. Germline assignment: CDR1 MNHEY and CDR2 SVGAGI. The V end lost 6 bases, the J end lost 5 bases, and 9 bases lay between the germline ends. The CDR3 spans 12 residues. The CDR3 DNA sequence: TGTGCCAGCAGCCGTCCTTTAGATACGCAGTATTTT. Its protein product is CASSRPLDTQYF.

This clone was seen a few times. The V gene is TRBV19, the J gene TRBJ2-7, with D uncertain. CDR1 is LNHDA and CDR2 is SQIVND in the germline V gene (reference sequence). Trimming pared 3 bases from V and 3 bases from J, leaving 9 bases between. The CDR3 consists of 13 residues. This CDR3 is CASSMWQDYEQYF. In DNA, the CDR3 is TGTGCCAGTAGTATGTGGCAGGACTACGAGCAGTACTTC.

V is TRBV9 and J is TRBJ2-1; D is perhaps TRBD2 (6 bases). Trimming took off 0 bases at V and 8 bases at J, with 18 bases between the two ends. Germline CDR1 is SGDLS and CDR2 is YYNGEE. The CDR3 loop spans 16 amino acids. The CDR3 region is CASSVAGTGVVDEQFF. Written as DNA, the CDR3 is TGTGCCAGCAGCGTAGCGGGAACGGGAGTAGTTGATGAGCAGTTCTTC. Based on the CDR3 plus reference TRBV9 and TRBJ2-1, the full variable domain is DSGVTQTPKHLITATGQRVTLRCSPRSGDLSVYWYQQSLDQGLQFLIQYYNGEERAKGNILERFSAQQFPDLHSELNLSSLELGDSALYFCASSVAGTGVVDEQFFGPGTRLTVL.

A word on this clone: A read error may produce the germline difference seen at one junction end. The chain links TRBV30 to TRBJ1-2; D is undetermined. The CDR3 loop spans 8 amino acids. Per germline, CDR1 GTSNPN and CDR2 SVGIG (reference sequence). Written as DNA, the CDR3 is TGCCTATCGGGTGGCTACACCTTC. Translating it yields CLSGGYTF.

J is TRBJ2-2 and V is TRBV4-2; 8 nucleotides line up with TRBD1. Germline values: CDR1 LGHNA, CDR2 YNFKEQ. The CDR3 contains 18 residues. Trimming removed 0 bases from V and 3 bases from J; junction bases left unmatched: 9. The CDR3 nucleotides are TGTGCCAGCAGCCAAGATGACAGGGGCTACCCGGACACCGGGGAGCTGTTTTTT. Its protein product is CASSQDDRGYPDTGELFF.

The V call is TRBV5-1, the J call TRBJ2-5; the D gene is possibly TRBD1 (5 bases). The CDR3 contains 13 residues. Germline loops: CDR1 SGHRS, CDR2 YFSETQ. Trimming took off 1 base at V and 5 bases at J, with 9 bases between the two ends. The CDR3 nucleotides are TGCGCCAGCAGCTTGTTCAGGGTTGAGACCCAGTACTTC. The encoded protein is CASSLFRVETQYF.

This clone was counted a few times. V and J are TRBV4-1 and TRBJ1-2, with TRBD1 identical over 7 bases. The germline CDR1 and CDR2 sequences are MGHRA and YSYEKL. The CDR3 has 15 residues. The V gene end was trimmed by 3 bases and the J gene end by 2 bases; junction bases not matched to a gene: 6. CDR3 amino acids: CASSHRGGQNYGYTF. The CDR3 region has the DNA TGCGCCAGCAGCCACCGAGGGGGACAGAACTATGGCTACACCTTC.

This clone occurred once. The V call is TRBV18, the J call TRBJ2-3; the match to TRBD2 covers 11 bases. Losses at the gene ends were 4 bases for V and 7 bases for J; bases not matched to a gene: 13. The CDR3 runs 17 residues. Looked up from germline, CDR1 is KGHSH and CDR2 is LQKENI. Here the CDR3 reads CASSRQAPGLAAYTQYF. DNA of the CDR3: TGTGCCAGCTCACGGCAGGCTCCGGGACTAGCGGCATATACGCAGTATTTT.

As to this clone: Other nucleotide sequences in the sample specify the same CDR3. V and J are TRBV27 and TRBJ2-7, with 10 bases identical to TRBD2. V shed 6 bases, J shed 0 bases, and the junction held 2 bases outside the gene matches. The CDR3 is made up of 14 amino acids. Germline CDR1 is MNHEY and CDR2 is SMNVEV (reference sequence). CDR3: CASRLAGASYEQYF. DNA of the CDR3: TGTGCCAGCAGGCTAGCGGGAGCCTCCTACGAGCAGTACTTC.

The rearrangement joins TRBV18 to TRBJ2-1, with TRBD1 identical over 9 bases. The CDR3 loop spans 17 amino acids. The junction had 15 bases not matched to a gene; V was cut back by 9 bases and J by 3 bases. Germline V CDR1 and CDR2: KGHSH, LQKENI. The CDR3 spells CASSPLSGTGNYNEQFF. As DNA, the CDR3 is TGTGCCAGTTCCCCCCTCTCCGGGACAGGGAACTACAATGAGCAGTTCTTC.

The chain joins TRBV18 to TRBJ1-2; D not resolved. The length of the CDR3 is 12 residues. Trimming took off 4 bases at V and 4 bases at J, with 7 bases between the two ends. CDR1 and CDR2 from the germline V gene are KGHSH and LQKENI. The CDR3 nucleotides are TGTGCCAGCTCACGCGAGGGCTATGGCTACACCTTC. Its translation: CASSREGYGYTF.